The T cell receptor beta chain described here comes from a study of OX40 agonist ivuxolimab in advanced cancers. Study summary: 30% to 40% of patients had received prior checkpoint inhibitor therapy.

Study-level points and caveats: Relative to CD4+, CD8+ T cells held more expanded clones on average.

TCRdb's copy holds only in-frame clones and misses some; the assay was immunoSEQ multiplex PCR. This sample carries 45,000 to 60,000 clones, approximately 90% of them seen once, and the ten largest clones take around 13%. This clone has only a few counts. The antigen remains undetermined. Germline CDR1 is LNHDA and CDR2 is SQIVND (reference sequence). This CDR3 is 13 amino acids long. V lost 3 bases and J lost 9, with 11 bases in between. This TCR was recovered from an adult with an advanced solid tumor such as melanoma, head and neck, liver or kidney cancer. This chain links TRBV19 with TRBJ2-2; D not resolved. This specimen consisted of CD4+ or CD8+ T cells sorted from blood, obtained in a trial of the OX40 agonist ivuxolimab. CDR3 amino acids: CASSIRAERELFF. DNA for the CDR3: TGTGCCAGTAGTATTAGGGCAGAAAGGGAGCTGTTTTTT.